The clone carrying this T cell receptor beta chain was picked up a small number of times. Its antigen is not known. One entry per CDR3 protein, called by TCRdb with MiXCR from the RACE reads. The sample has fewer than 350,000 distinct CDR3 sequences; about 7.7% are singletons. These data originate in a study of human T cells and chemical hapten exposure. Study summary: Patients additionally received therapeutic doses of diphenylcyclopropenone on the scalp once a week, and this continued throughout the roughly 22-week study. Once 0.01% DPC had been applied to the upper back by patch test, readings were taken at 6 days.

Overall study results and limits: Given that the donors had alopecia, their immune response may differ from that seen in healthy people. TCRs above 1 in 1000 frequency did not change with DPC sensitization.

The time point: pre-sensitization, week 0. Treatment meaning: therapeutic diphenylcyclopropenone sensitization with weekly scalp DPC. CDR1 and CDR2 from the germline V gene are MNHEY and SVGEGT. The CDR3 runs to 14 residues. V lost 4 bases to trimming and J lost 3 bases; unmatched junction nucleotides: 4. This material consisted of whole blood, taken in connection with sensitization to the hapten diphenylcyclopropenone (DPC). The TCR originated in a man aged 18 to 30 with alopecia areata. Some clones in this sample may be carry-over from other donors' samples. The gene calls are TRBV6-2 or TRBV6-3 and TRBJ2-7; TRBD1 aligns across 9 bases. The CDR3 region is CASSWGQGRYEQYV. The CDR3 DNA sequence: TGTGCCAGCAGTTGGGGACAGGGTCGCTACGAGCAGTACGTC.